A selection of T cell receptor beta chains follows, all from one sample in a study of blood T cell repertoires in COVID-19. TCRdb's table, derived via immunoSEQ multiplex PCR, lists solely in-frame clones and lacks some. There are 200,000 to 250,000 clones in the sample; 85% to 90% occur only once, and over 3% lies in the top ten. Input material: PBMCs or T cells enriched from blood (not recorded which). Receptor source: a woman aged 45 to 65 in a cohort exposed to, infected with or recovered from COVID-19 (not recorded which). Each CDR3 is given with its conserved first and last residue. D genes are given only for firm matches. Clone size is stated in some rows and not others, as once, few, many or a class when expanded.

size	V	D	J	CDR3	DNA
few	TRBV7-8	TRBD2	TRBJ2-4	CASSLGRGAGNIQYF	TGTGCCAGCAGCTTGGGGCGGGGGGCAGGAAACATTCAGTACTTC
once	TRBV6-2/TRBV6-3	.	TRBJ1-1	CASSYSNMGARAFF	TGTGCCAGCAGTTACTCGAACATGGGGGCACGGGCTTTCTTT
.	TRBV25-1	.	TRBJ1-3	CASSESGALFSGNTIYF	TGTGCCAGCAGTGAATCGGGAGCCTTATTCTCTGGAAACACCATATATTTT
.	TRBV7-8	TRBD1	TRBJ2-7	CASSQGAYEQYF	TGTGCCAGCAGTCAGGGGGCCTACGAGCAGTACTTC
once	TRBV11-2	.	TRBJ2-7	CASSLGVSSYEQYF	TGTGCCAGCAGCTTAGGTGTCAGCTCCTACGAGCAGTACTTC
.	TRBV7-2	TRBD2	TRBJ2-7	CASSLIAGGAYEQYF	TGTGCCAGCAGTTTGATCGCGGGGGGGGCCTACGAGCAGTACTTC
.	TRBV5-5	.	TRBJ1-2	CASSFRLNYGYTF	TGTGCCAGCAGCTTTCGGTTAAACTATGGCTACACCTTC
.	TRBV10-3	.	TRBJ1-2	CAISERGLRYGYTF	TGTGCCATCAGTGAGAGGGGGTTACGCTATGGCTACACCTTC
.	TRBV23-1	TRBD1	TRBJ1-5	CASSQNTGQDYPIVSNQPQHF	TGCGCCAGCAGTCAAAACACCGGACAGGATTACCCTATAGTGAGCAATCAGCCCCAGCATTTT
.	TRBV9	TRBD2	TRBJ2-3	CASSGTSGSTDTQYF	TGTGCCAGCAGCGGGACTAGCGGCTCCACAGATACGCAGTATTTT
.	TRBV27	TRBD1	TRBJ2-7	CASRTGVTSYEQYF	TGTGCCAGCAGGACAGGGGTGACCTCCTACGAGCAGTACTTC
.	TRBV5-3	.	TRBJ2-7	CARSFRDPGPYEQYF	TGTGCCAGAAGCTTCCGGGATCCGGGCCCCTACGAGCAGTACTTC
.	TRBV4-2	TRBD2	TRBJ2-3	CASSQAGLGPDTQYF	TGTGCCAGCAGCCAAGCGGGACTAGGTCCAGATACGCAGTATTTT
.	TRBV28	TRBD1	TRBJ1-2	CASSKGQLNYGYTF	TGTGCCAGCAGCAAGGGACAGCTTAACTATGGCTACACCTTC
.	TRBV7-2	TRBD1	TRBJ2-7	CASSHTDRESYEQYF	TGTGCCAGCAGCCACACGGACAGGGAGTCCTACGAGCAGTACTTC
once	TRBV6-5	.	TRBJ2-7	CASGRGTGPYEQYF	TGTGCCAGTGGGCGGGGGACAGGACCCTACGAGCAGTACTTC
.	TRBV2	.	TRBJ2-5	CASSVRPGQETQYF	TGTGCCAGCAGTGTTAGGCCGGGGCAAGAGACCCAGTACTTC
.	TRBV7-2	TRBD1	TRBJ2-1	CASSSPGTGLISSYNEQFF	TGTGCCAGCAGCTCACCCGGGACAGGGCTTATTAGCTCCTACAATGAGCAGTTCTTC
.	TRBV30	.	TRBJ1-1	CAWSPVREAFF	TGTGCCTGGAGTCCGGTTCGAGAAGCTTTCTTT
few	TRBV4-1	TRBD1	TRBJ2-7	CASSLDRGRYEQYF	TGCGCCAGCAGCCTGGACAGGGGGAGGTACGAGCAGTACTTC
.	TRBV6-5	.	TRBJ2-7	CASSTTGQNYEQYF	TGTGCCAGCAGTACAACCGGACAGAACTACGAGCAGTACTTC
.	TRBV5-6	.	TRBJ1-1	CASSLGTLGEAFF	TGTGCCAGCAGCTTGGGGACTCTCGGTGAAGCTTTCTTT